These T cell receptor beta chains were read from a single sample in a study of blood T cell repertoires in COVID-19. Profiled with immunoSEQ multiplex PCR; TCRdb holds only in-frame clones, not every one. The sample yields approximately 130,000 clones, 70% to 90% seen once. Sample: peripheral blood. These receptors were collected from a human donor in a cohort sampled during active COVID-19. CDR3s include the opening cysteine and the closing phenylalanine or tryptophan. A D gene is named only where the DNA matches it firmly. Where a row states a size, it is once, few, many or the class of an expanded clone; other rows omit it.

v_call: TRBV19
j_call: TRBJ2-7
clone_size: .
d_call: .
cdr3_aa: CASRPQLTSSYEQYF
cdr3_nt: TGTGCCAGTAGACCACAGCTCACCAGCTCCTACGAGCAGTACTTC

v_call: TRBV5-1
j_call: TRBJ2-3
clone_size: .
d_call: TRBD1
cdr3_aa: CASSPRDRGRDTQYF
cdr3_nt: TGCGCCAGCAGCCCGCGAGACAGGGGGAGGGATACGCAGTATTTT

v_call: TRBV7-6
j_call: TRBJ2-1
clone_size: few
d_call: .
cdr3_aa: CASSLLAQAYNEQFF
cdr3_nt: TGTGCCAGCAGCCTCCTGGCTCAGGCGTACAATGAGCAGTTCTTC

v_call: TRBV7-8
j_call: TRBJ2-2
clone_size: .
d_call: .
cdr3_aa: CASSFSPAAAGTGELFF
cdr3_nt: TGTGCCAGCAGCTTTAGCCCCGCGGCAGCTGGCACCGGGGAGCTGTTTTTT

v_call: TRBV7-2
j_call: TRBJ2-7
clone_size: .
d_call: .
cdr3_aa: CASSSVEWAEQYF
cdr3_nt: TGTGCCAGCAGCTCTGTTGAATGGGCCGAGCAGTACTTC

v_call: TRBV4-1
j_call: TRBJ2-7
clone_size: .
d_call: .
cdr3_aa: CASSPGQLYEQYF
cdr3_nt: TGCGCCAGCAGCCCGGGACAACTCTACGAGCAGTACTTC

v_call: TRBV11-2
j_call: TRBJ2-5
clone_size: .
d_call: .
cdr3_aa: CASSLDRGIGETQYF
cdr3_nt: TGTGCCAGCAGCTTGGATAGGGGGATTGGGGAGACCCAGTACTTC

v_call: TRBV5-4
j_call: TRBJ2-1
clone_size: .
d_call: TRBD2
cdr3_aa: CASSLGLAASYNEQFF
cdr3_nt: TGTGCCAGCAGCTTAGGCCTAGCGGCCTCCTACAATGAGCAGTTCTTC

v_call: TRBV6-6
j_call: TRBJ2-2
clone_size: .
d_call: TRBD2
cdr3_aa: CASSRGLAGELFF
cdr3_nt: TGTGCCAGCAGCCGTGGACTAGCTGGGGAGCTGTTTTTT

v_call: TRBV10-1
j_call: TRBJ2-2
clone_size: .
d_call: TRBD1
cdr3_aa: CASSAHGDRANTGELFF
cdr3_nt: TGCGCCAGCAGTGCCCATGGGGACAGGGCGAACACCGGGGAGCTGTTTTTT

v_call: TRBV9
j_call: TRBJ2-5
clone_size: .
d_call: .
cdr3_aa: CASSVGGETQYF
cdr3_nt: TGTGCCAGCAGCGTAGGCGGGGAGACCCAGTACTTC

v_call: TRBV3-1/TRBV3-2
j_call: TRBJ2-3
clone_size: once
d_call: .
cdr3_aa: CASSPSTRTDTQYF
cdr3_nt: TGTGCCAGCAGCCCTTCTACCCGCACAGATACGCAGTATTTT

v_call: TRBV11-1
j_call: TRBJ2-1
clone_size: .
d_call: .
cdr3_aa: CASSLLVGPGGNEQFF
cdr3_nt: TGTGCCAGCAGTCTACTAGTGGGCCCAGGAGGAAATGAGCAGTTCTTC

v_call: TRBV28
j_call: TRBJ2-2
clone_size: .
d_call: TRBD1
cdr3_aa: CASSFLGTGGPAGGELFF
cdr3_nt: TGTGCCAGCAGTTTCCTCGGGACAGGGGGCCCCGCAGGCGGGGAGCTGTTTTTT

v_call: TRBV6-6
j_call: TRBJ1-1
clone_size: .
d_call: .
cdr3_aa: CASSYEELNTEAFF
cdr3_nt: TGTGCCAGCAGTTACGAGGAACTGAACACTGAAGCTTTCTTT

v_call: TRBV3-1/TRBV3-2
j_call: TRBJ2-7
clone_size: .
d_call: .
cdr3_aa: CASSQGLGPLARYF
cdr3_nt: TGTGCCAGCAGCCAAGGTCTCGGGCCACTAGCACGGTACTTC

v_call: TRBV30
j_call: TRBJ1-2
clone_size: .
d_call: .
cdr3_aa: CAWTIGGGNYGYTF
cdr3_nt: TGTGCCTGGACAATAGGGGGGGGAAACTATGGCTACACCTTC

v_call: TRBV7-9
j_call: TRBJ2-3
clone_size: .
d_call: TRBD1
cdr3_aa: CASSLRGQGTDTQYF
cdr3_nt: TGTGCCAGCAGCTTGCGGGGACAGGGAACAGATACGCAGTATTTT

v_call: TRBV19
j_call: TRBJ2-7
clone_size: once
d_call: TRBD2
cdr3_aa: CASKIGGLAGDEQYF
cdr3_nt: TGTGCCAGTAAAATAGGGGGATTAGCGGGAGACGAGCAGTACTTC

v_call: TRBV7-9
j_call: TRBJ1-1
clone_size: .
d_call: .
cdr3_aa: CASSLAQYTEAFF
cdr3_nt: TGTGCCAGCAGCTTAGCGCAGTACACTGAAGCTTTCTTT

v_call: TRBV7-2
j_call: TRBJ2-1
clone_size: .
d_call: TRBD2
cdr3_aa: CASSPQSGRDGEQFF
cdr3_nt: TGTGCCAGCAGCCCTCAAAGCGGGAGGGACGGTGAGCAGTTCTTC

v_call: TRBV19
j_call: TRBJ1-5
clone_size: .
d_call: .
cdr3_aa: CASSIFWDRGSNQPQHF
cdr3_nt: TGTGCCAGTAGTATATTCTGGGACCGGGGGAGCAATCAGCCCCAGCATTTT

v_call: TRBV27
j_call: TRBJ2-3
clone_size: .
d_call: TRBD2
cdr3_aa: CASSPGGGRMTDTQYF
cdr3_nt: TGTGCCAGCAGTCCGGGAGGGGGGCGCATGACAGATACGCAGTATTTT

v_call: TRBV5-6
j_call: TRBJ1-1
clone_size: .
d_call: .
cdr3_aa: CASSFGGAPEAFF
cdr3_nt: TGTGCCAGCAGCTTTGGGGGGGCCCCTGAAGCTTTCTTT

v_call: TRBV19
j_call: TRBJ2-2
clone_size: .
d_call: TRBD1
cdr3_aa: CASRPGQGNTGELFF
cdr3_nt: TGTGCCAGTAGGCCGGGACAGGGAAACACCGGGGAGCTGTTTTTT

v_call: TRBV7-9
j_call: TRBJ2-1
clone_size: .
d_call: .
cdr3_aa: CASSQRWDNEQFF
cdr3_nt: TGTGCCAGCAGCCAGCGGTGGGACAATGAGCAGTTCTTC

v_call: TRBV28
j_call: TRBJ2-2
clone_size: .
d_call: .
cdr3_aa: CASSSLGGAETGELFF
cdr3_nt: TGTGCCAGCAGTTCCCTGGGGGGAGCGGAGACCGGGGAGCTGTTTTTT

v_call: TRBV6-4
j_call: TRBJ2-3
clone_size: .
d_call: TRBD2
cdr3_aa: CASSPERGGGDTQYF
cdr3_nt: TGTGCCAGCAGTCCGGAGCGGGGGGGCGGGGATACGCAGTATTTT

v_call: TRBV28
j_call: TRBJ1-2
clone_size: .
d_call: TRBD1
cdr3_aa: CASSVVTGGALHGYTF
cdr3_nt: TGTGCCAGCAGCGTTGTAACAGGGGGCGCTTTACATGGCTACACCTTC

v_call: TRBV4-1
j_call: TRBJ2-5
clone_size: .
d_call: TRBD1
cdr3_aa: CASSQGQGALETQYF
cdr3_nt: TGCGCCAGCAGCCAAGGACAGGGGGCGCTTGAGACCCAGTACTTC

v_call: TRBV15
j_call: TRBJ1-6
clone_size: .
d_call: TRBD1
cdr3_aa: CATSRQGDRVHPYSPLHF
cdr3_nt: TGTGCCACCAGCAGACAAGGGGACAGGGTACATCCTTATTCACCCCTCCACTTT

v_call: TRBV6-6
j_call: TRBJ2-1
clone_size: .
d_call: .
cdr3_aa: CASSLAFEQFF
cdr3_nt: TGTGCCAGCAGTTTAGCTTTTGAGCAGTTCTTC

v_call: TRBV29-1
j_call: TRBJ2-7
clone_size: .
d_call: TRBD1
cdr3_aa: CSVEEGQGSGEQYF
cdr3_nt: TGCAGCGTTGAAGAGGGACAGGGGTCGGGGGAGCAGTACTTC

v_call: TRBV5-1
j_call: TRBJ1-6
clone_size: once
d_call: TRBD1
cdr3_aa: CASSTRDRDNSPLHF
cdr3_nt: TGCGCCAGCAGTACCCGGGACAGGGATAATTCACCCCTCCACTTT

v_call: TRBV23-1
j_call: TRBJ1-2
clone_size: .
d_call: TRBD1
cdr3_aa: CASSQSLCPTGGAPYGYTF
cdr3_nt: TGCGCCAGCAGTCAATCGCTCTGCCCGACAGGGGGTGCCCCCTATGGCTACACCTTC

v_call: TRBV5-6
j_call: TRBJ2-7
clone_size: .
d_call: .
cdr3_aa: CASSLWRDRGYEQYF
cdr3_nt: TGTGCCAGCAGCTTGTGGAGGGATCGCGGCTACGAGCAGTACTTC

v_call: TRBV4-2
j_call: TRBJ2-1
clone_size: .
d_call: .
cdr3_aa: CASSERRQEGYNEQFF
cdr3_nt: TGTGCCAGCAGCGAAAGGAGGCAAGAAGGGTACAATGAGCAGTTCTTC

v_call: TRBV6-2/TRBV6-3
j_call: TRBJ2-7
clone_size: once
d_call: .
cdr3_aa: CASSAQKEGNVYEQYF
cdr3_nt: TGTGCCAGCAGTGCGCAAAAGGAGGGGAACGTCTACGAGCAGTACTTC

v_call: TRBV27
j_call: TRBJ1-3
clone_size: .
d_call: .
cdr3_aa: CASSPGVGGNTIYF
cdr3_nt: TGTGCCAGCAGTCCCGGAGTAGGCGGAAACACCATATATTTT

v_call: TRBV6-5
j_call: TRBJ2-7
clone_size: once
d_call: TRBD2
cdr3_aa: CASPSGGVSYEQYF
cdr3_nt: TGTGCCAGCCCCAGCGGGGGGGTTTCCTACGAGCAGTACTTC

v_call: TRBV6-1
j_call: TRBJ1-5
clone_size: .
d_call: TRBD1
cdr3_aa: CASSEALAGGTKNQPQHF
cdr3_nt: TGTGCCAGCAGTGAAGCGTTGGCAGGGGGCACGAAAAATCAGCCCCAGCATTTT

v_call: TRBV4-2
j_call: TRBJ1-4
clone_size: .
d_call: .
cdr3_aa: CASSQDWGEDKEKLFF
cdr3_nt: TGTGCCAGCAGCCAAGATTGGGGGGAGGATAAGGAAAAACTGTTTTTT

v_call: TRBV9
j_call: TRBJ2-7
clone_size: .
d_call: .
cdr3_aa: CASSVEAGGTTYEQYF
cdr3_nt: TGTGCCAGCAGCGTAGAGGCAGGTGGGACAACCTACGAGCAGTACTTC

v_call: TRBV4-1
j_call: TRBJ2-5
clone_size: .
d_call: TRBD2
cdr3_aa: CASSHSGSYGETQYF
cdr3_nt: TGCGCCAGCAGTCATAGCGGGAGTTACGGAGAGACCCAGTACTTC

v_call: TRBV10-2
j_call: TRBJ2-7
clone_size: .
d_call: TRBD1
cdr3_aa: CASSEFLGQSSYEQYF
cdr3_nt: TGCGCCAGCAGTGAGTTTCTGGGACAGAGCTCCTACGAGCAGTACTTC

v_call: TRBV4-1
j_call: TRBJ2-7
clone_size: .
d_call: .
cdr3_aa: CASSQGYSSGEQYF
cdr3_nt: TGCGCCAGCAGCCAAGGATACTCCTCCGGCGAGCAGTACTTC

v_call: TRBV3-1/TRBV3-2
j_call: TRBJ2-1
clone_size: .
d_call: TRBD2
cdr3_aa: CASRQRGAVGEQFF
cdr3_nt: TGTGCCAGCAGGCAGCGGGGTGCCGTTGGTGAGCAGTTCTTC

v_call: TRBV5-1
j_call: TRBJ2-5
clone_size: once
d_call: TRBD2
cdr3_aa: CASSLGASGGETQYF
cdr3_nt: TGCGCCAGCAGCTTGGGGGCTTCGGGAGGGGAGACCCAGTACTTC

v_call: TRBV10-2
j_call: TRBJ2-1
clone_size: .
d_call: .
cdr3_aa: CASRLGGRRLNEQFF
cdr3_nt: TGCGCCAGTCGGCTGGGGGGACGGAGGCTAAATGAGCAGTTCTTC

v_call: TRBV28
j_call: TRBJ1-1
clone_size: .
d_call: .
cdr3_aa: CASSFAGRRKRGEAFF
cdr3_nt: TGTGCCAGCAGTTTCGCGGGGAGGAGGAAGCGGGGTGAAGCTTTCTTT

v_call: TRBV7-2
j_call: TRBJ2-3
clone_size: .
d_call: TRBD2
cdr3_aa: CASSLLAGGRSTDTQYF
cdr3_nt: TGTGCCAGCAGCTTACTAGCGGGAGGCCGGAGCACAGATACGCAGTATTTT

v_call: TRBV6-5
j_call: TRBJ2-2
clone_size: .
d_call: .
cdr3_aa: CASGIEANTGELFF
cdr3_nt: TGTGCCAGCGGTATTGAGGCGAACACCGGGGAGCTGTTTTTT

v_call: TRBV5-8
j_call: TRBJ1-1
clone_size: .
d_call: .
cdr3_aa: CASSPGNTEAFF
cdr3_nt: TGTGCCAGCAGCCCCGGGAACACTGAAGCTTTCTTT

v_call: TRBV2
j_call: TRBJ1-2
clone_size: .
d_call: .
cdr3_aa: CASSRGGGYTF
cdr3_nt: TGTGCCAGCAGCAGGGGTGGCGGCTACACCTTC

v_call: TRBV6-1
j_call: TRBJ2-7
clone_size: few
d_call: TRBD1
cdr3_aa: CASSESGTGGYEQYF
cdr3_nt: TGTGCCAGCAGTGAATCCGGGACAGGGGGCTACGAGCAGTACTTC

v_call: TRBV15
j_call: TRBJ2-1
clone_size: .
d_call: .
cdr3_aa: CATSRASLSSYNEQFF
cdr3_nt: TGTGCCACCAGCAGAGCCTCTTTATCCTCCTACAATGAGCAGTTCTTC

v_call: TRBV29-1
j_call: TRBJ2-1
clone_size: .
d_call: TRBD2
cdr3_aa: CSVVRGTSGGIINNEQFF
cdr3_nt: TGCAGCGTTGTTCGCGGGACTAGCGGGGGAATAATAAACAATGAGCAGTTCTTC

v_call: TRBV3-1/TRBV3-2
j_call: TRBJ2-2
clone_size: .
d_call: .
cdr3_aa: CASSQVAGRDGTGELFF
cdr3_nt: TGTGCCAGCAGCCAAGTTGCTGGCAGGGATGGCACCGGGGAGCTGTTTTTT